Presented here are 14 T cell receptor beta chains from one specimen sequenced in a study of OX40 agonist ivuxolimab in advanced cancers. Generated by immunoSEQ multiplex PCR, the TCRdb table keeps only in-frame clones and is missing some. The data show about 48,000 clones, around 89% seen once. Sequencing was performed on CD4+ or CD8+ T cells sorted from blood, taken in a trial of the OX40 agonist ivuxolimab. The receptors were gathered from an adult with an advanced solid tumor such as melanoma, head and neck, liver or kidney cancer.

This clone has more than one count but fewer than ten. V and J are TRBV30 and TRBJ1-6; possible D gene TRBD1, 6 bases. V was trimmed by 3 bases and J by 6 bases, leaving 15 bases between them. Germline V gene sequence: CDR1 GTSNPN, CDR2 SVGIG (reference sequence). This CDR3 has 15 amino acids. DNA of the CDR3: TGTGCCTGGAGACCGGGACATGGGGTTAATTCACCCCTCCACTTT. Protein: CAWRPGHGVNSPLHF.

This clone has just a few counts. The J gene is TRBJ1-2, the V gene TRBV6-6; tentative D call: TRBD1 (6 bases). Trimming removed 9 bases at V and 7 bases at J, with 21 bases between. This CDR3 region has 14 residues. Germline V gives CDR1 MNHNY, CDR2 SVGAGI (reference sequence). CDR3 DNA: TGTGCCAGTAGGGGGGGGATTTCGGGTCCTGGCTACACCTTC. Protein: CASRGGISGPGYTF.

The genes are TRBV7-9 and TRBJ2-2; 11 bases are a match to TRBD2. Germline V gene data show CDR1 as SEHNR and CDR2 as FQNEAQ (reference sequence). The CDR3 consists of 17 residues. The ends lost 5 bases at V and 2 bases at J; junction bases unmatched: 7. The CDR3 sequence: CASSPRLAGLNTGELFF. The CDR3 region has the DNA TGTGCCAGCAGCCCCCGACTAGCGGGACTAAACACCGGGGAGCTGTTTTTT.

The rearrangement uses TRBV27 and TRBJ1-5; tentatively, D is TRBD1 (5 bases). CDR3 length: 13 residues. V was trimmed by 5 bases and J by 1 base, leaving 6 bases between them. The germline CDR1 and CDR2 sequences are MNHEY and SMNVEV (reference sequence). The CDR3 region has the DNA TGTGCCAGCAGTACAGGCAGCAATCAGCCCCAGCATTTT. Residues: CASSTGSNQPQHF.

This CDR3 reads CAWSGGATNEKLFF. The CDR3 DNA reads TGTGCCTGGAGTGGCGGAGCAACTAATGAAAAACTGTTTTTT. V and J are TRBV30 and TRBJ1-4; D is uncertain. The germline V and J ends were trimmed by 1 base and 0 bases, with 6 bases remaining between them. Germline CDR1 GTSNPN, CDR2 SVGIG (reference sequence). The CDR3 has 14 residues.

The table lists this clone with a few counts. The chain has TRBV7-3 and TRBJ2-2, with 8 nucleotides matching TRBD1. The CDR3 runs to 13 residues. In germline, CDR1 is SGHTA, CDR2 FQGTGA. Losses at the gene ends were 3 bases for V and 7 bases for J; bases not matched to a gene: 1. The CDR3 coding sequence is TGTGCCAGCAGCTTGACAGGGGACGGGGAGCTGTTTTTT. It specifies CASSLTGDGELFF.

The V gene is TRBV19, the J gene TRBJ2-6; 10 nucleotides line up with TRBD1. V lost 5 bases, J lost 2 bases, and 3 bases stayed unmatched. Looked up from germline, CDR1 is LNHDA and CDR2 is SQIVND (reference sequence). The CDR3 contains 16 residues. The CDR3 reads CASSPGQGTGANVLTF. The CDR3 DNA reads TGTGCCAGTAGTCCGGGACAGGGGACTGGGGCCAACGTCCTGACTTTC.

The chain recombines TRBV5-1 with TRBJ2-1, with no clear D. The CDR3 runs to 13 residues. V was shortened by 4 bases and J by 8 bases, with 13 bases between the two germline ends. Germline CDR1 SGHRS, CDR2 YFSETQ. In nucleotides, the CDR3 is TGCGCCAGCAGCCAAAACACCTGGGATGAGCAGTTCTTC. It specifies CASSQNTWDEQFF.

The V gene is TRBV5-1, the J gene TRBJ1-1; D gene uncertain. Looked up from germline, CDR1 is SGHRS and CDR2 is YFSETQ. The CDR3 is made up of 16 amino acids. V lost 0 bases and J lost 0, with 12 bases in between. The CDR3 sequence is CASSLGRHLMNTEAFF. The DNA of the CDR3 is TGCGCCAGCAGCTTGGGTAGGCACTTGATGAACACTGAAGCTTTCTTT.

In its sample, this clone was seen once. V gene TRBV7-9 combines with J gene TRBJ2-7, with D hard to call. V was shortened by 1 base and J by 0 bases, with 4 bases between the two germline ends. Germline-derived CDR1 and CDR2 are SEHNR and FQNEAQ (reference sequence). The CDR3 runs 13 residues. The CDR3 spells CASSLVSSYEQYF. In DNA form, the CDR3 reads TGTGCCAGCAGCTTAGTTAGCTCCTACGAGCAGTACTTC.

The gene calls are TRBV19 and TRBJ2-7, with 8 bases matching TRBD1. Looked up from germline, CDR1 is LNHDA and CDR2 is SQIVND (reference sequence). Unmatched junction bases numbered 4, after V lost 1 base and J lost 2 bases. CDR3 length equals 15 residues. CDR3 nucleotides: TGTGCCAGTAGTATAGGGACAGGGTTGACCTACGAGCAGTACTTC. This encodes CASSIGTGLTYEQYF.

The chain joins TRBV28 to TRBJ1-5; D is perhaps TRBD1 (6 bases). V gave up 4 bases and J gave up 0 bases, with 10 bases separating them. CDR1 MDHEN and CDR2 SYDVKM come from the germline V gene. This CDR3 region has 15 residues. The CDR3 sequence is CASSYREYSNQPQHF. The CDR3 DNA reads TGTGCCAGCAGTTACAGGGAATATAGCAATCAGCCCCAGCATTTT.

The rearrangement joins TRBV7-6 to TRBJ2-5; 7 bases fit TRBD1. From germline, CDR1 is SGHVS and CDR2 FNYEAQ. V was clipped by 6 bases and J by 5 bases; unmatched bases: 18. The CDR3 is 17 amino acids. CDR3 protein: CASSQEGAGGDWETQYF. The CDR3 DNA is TGTGCCAGCAGTCAAGAGGGGGCTGGGGGCGATTGGGAGACCCAGTACTTC. Combining the CDR3 with reference TRBV7-6 and TRBJ2-5 gives the whole variable domain GAGVSQSPRYKVTKRGQDVALRCDPISGHVSLYWYRQALGQGPEFLTYFNYEAQQDKSGLPNDRFSAERPEGSISTLTIQRTEQRDSAMYRCASSQEGAGGDWETQYFGPGTRLLVL.

This clone showed up just once. This sequence joins TRBV2 and TRBJ2-1; 11 nucleotides match TRBD2. Germline trimming cut 7 bases from V and 7 bases from J; bases unmatched to any gene: 9. The CDR3 length is 15 residues. Germline CDR1 is SNHLY and CDR2 is FYNNEI. As DNA, the CDR3 is TGTGCCAGCACCAACCTAGCGGGGGGAATAAATGAGCAGTTCTTC. As protein: CASTNLAGGINEQFF.